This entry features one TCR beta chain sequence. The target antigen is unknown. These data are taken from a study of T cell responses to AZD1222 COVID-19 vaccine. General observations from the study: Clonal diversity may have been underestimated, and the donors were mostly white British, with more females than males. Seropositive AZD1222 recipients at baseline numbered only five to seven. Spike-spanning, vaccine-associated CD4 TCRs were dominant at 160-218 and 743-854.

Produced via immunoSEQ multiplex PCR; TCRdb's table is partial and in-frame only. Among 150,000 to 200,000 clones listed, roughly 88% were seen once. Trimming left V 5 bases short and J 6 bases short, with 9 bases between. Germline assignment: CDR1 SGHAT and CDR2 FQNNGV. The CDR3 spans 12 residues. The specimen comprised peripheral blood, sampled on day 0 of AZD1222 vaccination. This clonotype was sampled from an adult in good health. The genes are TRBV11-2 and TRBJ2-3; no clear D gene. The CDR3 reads CASSPIGDTQYF. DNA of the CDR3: TGTGCCAGCAGCCCGATTGGGGATACGCAGTATTTT.